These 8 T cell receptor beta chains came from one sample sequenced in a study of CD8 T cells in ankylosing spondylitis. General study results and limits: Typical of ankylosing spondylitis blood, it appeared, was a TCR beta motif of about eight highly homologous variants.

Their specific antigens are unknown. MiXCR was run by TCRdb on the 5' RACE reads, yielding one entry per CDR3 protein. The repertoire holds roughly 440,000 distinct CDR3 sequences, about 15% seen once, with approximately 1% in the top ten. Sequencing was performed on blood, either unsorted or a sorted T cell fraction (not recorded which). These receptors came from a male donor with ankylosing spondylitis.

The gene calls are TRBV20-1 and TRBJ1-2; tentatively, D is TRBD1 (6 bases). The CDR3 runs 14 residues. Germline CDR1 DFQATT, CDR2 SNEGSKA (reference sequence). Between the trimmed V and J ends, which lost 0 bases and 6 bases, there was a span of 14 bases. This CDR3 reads CSARDRGSMNGYTF. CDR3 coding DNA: TGCAGTGCTAGAGACAGGGGAAGTATGAATGGCTACACCTTC.

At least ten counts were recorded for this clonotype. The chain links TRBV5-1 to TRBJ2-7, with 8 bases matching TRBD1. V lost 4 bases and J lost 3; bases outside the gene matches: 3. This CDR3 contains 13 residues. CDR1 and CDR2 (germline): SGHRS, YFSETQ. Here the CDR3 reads CASSGQGSYEQYF. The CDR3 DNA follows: TGCGCCAGCAGCGGACAGGGCAGCTACGAGCAGTACTTC.

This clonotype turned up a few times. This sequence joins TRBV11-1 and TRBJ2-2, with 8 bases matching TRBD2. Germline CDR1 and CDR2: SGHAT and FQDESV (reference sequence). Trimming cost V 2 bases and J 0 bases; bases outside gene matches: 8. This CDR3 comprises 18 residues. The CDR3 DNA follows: TGTGCCAGCAGCTTACTCGGGGGACTAGGCGCGAACACCGGGGAGCTGTTTTTT. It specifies CASSLLGGLGANTGELFF.

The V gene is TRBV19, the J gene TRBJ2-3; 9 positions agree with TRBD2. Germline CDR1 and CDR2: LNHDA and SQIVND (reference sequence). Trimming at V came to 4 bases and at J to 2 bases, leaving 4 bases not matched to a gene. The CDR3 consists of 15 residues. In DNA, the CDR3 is TGTGCCAGTAGTACTTTAGCGGGGGACACAGATACGCAGTATTTT. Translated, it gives CASSTLAGDTDTQYF.

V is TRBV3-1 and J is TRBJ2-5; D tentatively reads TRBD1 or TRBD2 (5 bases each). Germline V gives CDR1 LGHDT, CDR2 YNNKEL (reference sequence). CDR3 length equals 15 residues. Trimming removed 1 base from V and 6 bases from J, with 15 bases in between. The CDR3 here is CASSQAGRWGKTQYF. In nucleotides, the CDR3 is TGTGCCAGCAGCCAAGCTGGAAGATGGGGGAAGACCCAGTACTTC.

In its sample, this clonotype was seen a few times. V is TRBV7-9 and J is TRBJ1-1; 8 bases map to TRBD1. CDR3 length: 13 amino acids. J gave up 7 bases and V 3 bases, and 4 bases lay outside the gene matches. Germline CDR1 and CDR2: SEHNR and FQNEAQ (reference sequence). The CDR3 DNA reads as TGTGCCAGCAGCTTGACAGGGGCCGGTGAAGCTTTCTTT. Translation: CASSLTGAGEAFF.

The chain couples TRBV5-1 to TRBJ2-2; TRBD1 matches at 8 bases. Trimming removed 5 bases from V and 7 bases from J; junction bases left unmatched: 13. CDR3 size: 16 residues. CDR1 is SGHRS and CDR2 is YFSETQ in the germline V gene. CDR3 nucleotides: TGCGCCAGCAGTCCAGGGGGCCTAAGTATGTACGGGGAGCTGTTTTTT. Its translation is CASSPGGLSMYGELFF.

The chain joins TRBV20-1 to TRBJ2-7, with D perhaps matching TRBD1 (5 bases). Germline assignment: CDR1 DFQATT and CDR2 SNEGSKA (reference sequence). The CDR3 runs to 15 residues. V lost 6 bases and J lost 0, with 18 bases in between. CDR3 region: CSAPKANQGSYEQYF. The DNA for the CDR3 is TGCAGTGCCCCCAAGGCGAACCAGGGCTCCTACGAGCAGTACTTC.